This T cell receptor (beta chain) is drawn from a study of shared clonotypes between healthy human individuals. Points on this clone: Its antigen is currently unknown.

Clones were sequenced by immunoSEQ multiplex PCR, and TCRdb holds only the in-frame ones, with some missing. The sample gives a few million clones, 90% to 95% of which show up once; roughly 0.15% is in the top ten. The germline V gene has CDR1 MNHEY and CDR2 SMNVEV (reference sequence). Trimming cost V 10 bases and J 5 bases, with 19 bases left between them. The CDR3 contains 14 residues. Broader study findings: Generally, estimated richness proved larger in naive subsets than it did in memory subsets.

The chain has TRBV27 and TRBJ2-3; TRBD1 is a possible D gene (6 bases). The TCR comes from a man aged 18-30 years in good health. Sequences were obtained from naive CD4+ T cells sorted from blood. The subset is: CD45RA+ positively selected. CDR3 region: CATGAAGVGDTQYF. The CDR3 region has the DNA TGTGCCACCGGGGCGGCAGGGGTTGGAGATACGCAGTATTTT.